This TCR beta chain was recovered during a study of breast tumors, draining lymph nodes, adjacent tissues. Study-level results: Tumor repertoires ranked between lymph nodes and nontumor tissue in diversity, with V and J gene preferences. Tumor T cell lymph node origin was a supported hypothesis, not proven.

The trim removed 3 bases at V and 9 bases at J, leaving 9 bases unmatched. Per germline, CDR1 SGDLS and CDR2 YYNGEE. The CDR3 totals 15 residues. TCRdb fed the multiplex PCR reads into MiXCR, producing one record per CDR3 protein. The sample holds some 120,000 distinct CDR3 sequences, approximately 22% seen once. The sample holds many counts of this clonotype. Antigen specificity is unknown. Axillary draining lymph nodes of breast cancer patients supplied the node samples. The clonotype comes from a female donor with breast cancer. Some clones in this sample may be carry-over from other donors' samples. The rearrangement uses TRBV9 and TRBJ2-1, with 10 positions matching TRBD2. Material for sequencing was axillary lymph node tissue. In nucleotides, the CDR3 is TGTGCCAGCAGCGCAGAGCGGGAGGGCCGGATTGAGCAGTTCTTC. Protein product: CASSAEREGRIEQFF.